What follows is one T cell receptor (beta chain) and its context. As yet, its antigen is unknown. This record comes from a study of T cells in Graves' hyperthyroidism and ophthalmopathy. Broader study findings: Median prediction lead before ophthalmopathy onset was 6.5 months with the model. Most clonotypes that expanded in the thyroid above 0.001 also showed up in blood.

It was RNA transcripts that yielded the amplified TCR beta CDR3 regions. A set of HTBI primers served as the primers for a first-round RT-PCR of the TCR CDR3. TCRdb independently ran MiXCR on the multiplex PCR reads; one entry per CDR3 protein. The data hold 730,000 or so distinct CDR3 sequences, with under 20% observed a single time. A patient was excluded if there was uncontrolled infection, other autoimmune disease, pregnancy or lactation. Trimming cost V 8 bases and J 10 bases; bases outside gene matches: 10. The CDR3 is 12 residues long. CDR1 is MNHNS and CDR2 is SASEGT in the germline V gene. The sample consisted of blood. This sequence originates from a woman between 50 and 59 years old with Graves' hyperthyroidism that later progressed to Graves' ophthalmopathy. The chain carries TRBV6-1 and TRBJ1-1, with 7 bases identical to TRBD1. The CDR3 sequence: CASSYRTGRAFF. The DNA of the CDR3 is TGTGCCAGCTCCTACCGGACAGGTCGAGCTTTCTTT.